The T cell receptor (beta chain) described here comes from a study of identifying expanded T cells in peripheral blood. Clones were sequenced by immunoSEQ multiplex PCR, and TCRdb holds only the in-frame ones, with some missing. Of just over 90,000 clones listed, approximately 91% are singletons. The CDR3 has 14 amino acids. With 1 base removed from V and 1 base from J, the gap between germline ends came to 8 bases. Germline values: CDR1 ENHRY, CDR2 SYGVKD. Sequenced material: blood. V gene TRBV10-3 combines with J gene TRBJ2-7; no definite D call. The TCR sequence derives from a person aged 18 to 75 in good health. DNA for the CDR3: TGTGCCATCAGTGAGTATCAGAATTCCTACGAGCAGTACTTC. The encoded protein is CAISEYQNSYEQYF.